This TCR beta chain is drawn from a study of blood T cell repertoires in COVID-19. As for the study in general: The United States, Italy and Spain supplied acute and convalescent COVID-19 samples. T cells, B-cell-depleted T cells, or PBMCs supplied cDNA or gDNA.

In the original analysis: Reference gene primer amplification yielded estimated nucleated cell counts. This table comes from immunoSEQ multiplex PCR, and its TCRdb copy is limited to in-frame clones, with some not included. The V and J calls and clone size come from that table; D and trimming were worked out from the DNA. The sample includes 28,000 or so clones, around 93% of them seen just once. There are 14 residues in the CDR3. The V gene's germline CDR1 is KGHSH and CDR2 LQKENI. V lost 3 bases, J lost 1 base, and 8 bases lay in between. The chain has TRBV18 and TRBJ2-3; D not resolved. The TCR sequence derives from a human donor in a cohort sampled during active COVID-19. Sample: peripheral blood. CDR3 coding DNA: TGTGCCAGCTCACCCAATGTAGGCACAGATACGCAGTATTTT. As protein: CASSPNVGTDTQYF.